This TCR beta chain was identified during a study of T cells in Graves' hyperthyroidism and ophthalmopathy. Whole-study results and caveats: Classification by a 13 V-J model distinguished ophthalmopathy from stable hyperthyroidism.

The ends were cut back, 1 base at V and 5 bases at J, with 15 bases in the middle. Germline loops: CDR1 SEHNR, CDR2 FQNEAQ (reference sequence). The CDR3 spans 15 residues. The sample holds many counts of this clonotype. Antigen: not known. The investigators amplified TCR beta CDR3 regions from RNA transcripts. First-round RT-PCR with HTBI primers amplified the TCR CDR3 region. TCRdb ran MiXCR on the multiplex PCR reads and lists one entry per CDR3 protein. The repertoire holds approximately 210,000 distinct CDR3 sequences, with roughly 18% as singletons. This TCR was recovered from a man aged 45-65 years with Graves' hyperthyroidism. Material for sequencing was blood. This chain joins TRBV7-9 and TRBJ2-7; maybe TRBD2 (6 bases). CDR3 sequence (DNA): TGTGCCAGCAGCTTAGATGGAGGGAGAGGCCACGAGCAGTACTTC. It yields the protein CASSLDGGRGHEQYF.